A selection of T cell receptor beta chains follows, all from one sample in a study of T-cell memory formation after mild COVID-19. A single record per CDR3 protein comes from TCRdb applying MiXCR to the 5' RACE reads. Among more than 150,000 distinct CDR3 sequences listed, about 18% were seen once. Material for sequencing was PBMCs or a T cell subset sorted from them (not recorded which). The receptors come from a man younger than 35 who had mild COVID-19 (a few samples of this study predate the infection). Cell type and time point are not known. Both conserved end residues are part of each CDR3. D genes are given only for firm matches. Expanded clones are given a class, and other clones once, few, many or no size at all.

cdr3_nt,cdr3_aa,d_call,j_call,clone_size,cdr3_length,v_call
TGTGCCAGCAGTTCACACATGGGGTTCGGTGAGCAGTTCTTC,CASSSHMGFGEQFF,.,TRBJ2-1,many,14,TRBV6-2/TRBV6-3
TGTGCCAGCAGTACCCAGGACAGGGGTGGCGAGCAGTACTTC,CASSTQDRGGEQYF,TRBD1,TRBJ2-7,.,14,TRBV12-3/TRBV12-4
TGTGCCAGCAAGCCCCCGGGGTACACAGATACGCAGTATTTT,CASKPPGYTDTQYF,.,TRBJ2-3,few,14,TRBV6-5
TGCAGCGCCTTTGGGCTAGCGGGAGGTACAGATACGCAGTATTTT,CSAFGLAGGTDTQYF,TRBD2,TRBJ2-3,few,15,TRBV29-1
TGCAGTGCTACCAAGGCAGGGACAGGGGGTTACGAGCAGTACTTC,CSATKAGTGGYEQYF,TRBD1,TRBJ2-7,many,15,TRBV20-1
TGCAGCGTTGGCTCTCGGGGGGGCTACACCTTC,CSVGSRGGYTF,.,TRBJ1-2,few,11,TRBV29-1
TGTGCCAGCAGCGGACAGGGCGGCGAAAAACTGTTTTTT,CASSGQGGEKLFF,TRBD1,TRBJ1-4,.,13,TRBV9
TGCGCCAGCAGCTTGAACGATGAGCAGTTCTTC,CASSLNDEQFF,.,TRBJ2-1,few,11,TRBV5-1
TGCAGTGCTAGAGAAGTAACGGGGGCCGGTGAGCAGTTCTTC,CSAREVTGAGEQFF,.,TRBJ2-1,.,14,TRBV20-1
TGTGCCAGCAGTTTATTCGGTCCGGGACAGGGGGCGCCTGGGGCCAACGTCCTGACTTTC,CASSLFGPGQGAPGANVLTF,TRBD1,TRBJ2-6,.,20,TRBV27
TGTGCCAGCAGCCGCAGGGGTTACTCTGGAAACACCATATATTTT,CASSRRGYSGNTIYF,.,TRBJ1-3,few,15,TRBV12-3/TRBV12-4
TGCGCACTGGGGGCGGGGGGAACAGATACGCAGTATTTT,CALGAGGTDTQYF,TRBD2,TRBJ2-3,.,13,TRBV10-2
TGTGCCATCAGTGAGGGGGCCGCAGGGGGCACTGAAAAACTGTTTTTT,CAISEGAAGGTEKLFF,TRBD1,TRBJ1-4,.,16,TRBV10-3
TGTGCCAGCAGCCCCTCTAGCTTCTCCACAGATACGCAGTATTTT,CASSPSSFSTDTQYF,.,TRBJ2-3,.,15,TRBV5-4
TGCGCCAGCAGCTTTGCCGGGGCCACCTACAATGAGCAGTTCTTC,CASSFAGATYNEQFF,.,TRBJ2-1,few,15,TRBV5-1
TGTGCCAGCAGCCCGGGACGGGAAAAACTGTTTTTT,CASSPGREKLFF,.,TRBJ1-4,.,12,TRBV7-9
TGTGCCAGCAGCCCCCAGCGGCAGACTGAAGCTTTCTTT,CASSPQRQTEAFF,.,TRBJ1-1,.,13,TRBV7-3
TGTGCCAGCACCTTATCAGGGGATACGCAGTATTTT,CASTLSGDTQYF,.,TRBJ2-3,few,12,TRBV7-2
TGTGCCAGCACCGAAGCTAGGTCCACCGGGGAGCTGTTTTTT,CASTEARSTGELFF,.,TRBJ2-2,.,14,TRBV2
TGCGCCAGCAGCCCGCGGGAGGGTATAGCAGAGACCCAGTACTTC,CASSPREGIAETQYF,TRBD2,TRBJ2-5,few,15,TRBV5-1
TGCGCCAGCCGTGCCCTAGCGGGAAGCACAGATACGCAGTATTTT,CASRALAGSTDTQYF,TRBD2,TRBJ2-3,.,15,TRBV5-1
TGTGCCAGCAGTTACCGGGGTAAAGAGACCCAGTACTTC,CASSYRGKETQYF,.,TRBJ2-5,few,13,TRBV6-5
TGCGCCAGCAGCTTGGAGTCGGGTTCCTATCAGCCCCAGCATTTT,CASSLESGSYQPQHF,.,TRBJ1-5,.,15,TRBV5-1
TGCGCCAGCAGCAGAGATGCACAGGGGATGGCCGGGGAGCTGTTTTTT,CASSRDAQGMAGELFF,TRBD1,TRBJ2-2,.,16,TRBV5-1
TGCAGCGTTGGACTAGTCCTCACAGATACGCAGTATTTT,CSVGLVLTDTQYF,.,TRBJ2-3,few,13,TRBV29-1
TGTGCCAGCGCAGCCGGCGCCCGTGGCACAGATACGCAGTATTTT,CASAAGARGTDTQYF,.,TRBJ2-3,few,15,TRBV18
TGCGCCAGCAGCTTCGGGACACAGGTTTCCTACACCTTC,CASSFGTQVSYTF,.,TRBJ1-2,few,13,TRBV5-1
TGCGCCAGCAGCTATACAGCGGGGGGACAAGAGACCCAGTACTTC,CASSYTAGGQETQYF,TRBD2,TRBJ2-5,many,15,TRBV5-1
TGCGCCAGCAGCTTGGGGTGGGCATCCCGCTCTGGGGCCAACGTCCTGACTTTC,CASSLGWASRSGANVLTF,.,TRBJ2-6,once,18,TRBV5-1
TGTGCCACCAGGGGGGGGGCGAGCGGGCCCCACAATGAGCAGTTCTTC,CATRGGASGPHNEQFF,.,TRBJ2-1,.,16,TRBV10-3
TGCAGTGCTATTTCATCGGAGACCCAGTACTTC,CSAISSETQYF,.,TRBJ2-5,few,11,TRBV20-1
TGCAGTGCAAGACTAGCGGGTTCCTACAATGAGCAGTTCTTC,CSARLAGSYNEQFF,TRBD2,TRBJ2-1,.,14,TRBV20-1
TGTGCCAGCACCCCACCCGGGACACAGAACACTGAAGCTTTCTTT,CASTPPGTQNTEAFF,.,TRBJ1-1,many,15,TRBV7-2
TGTGCCAGCAGCCGGGGAGGCGGGGCCAATGAGCAGTTCTTC,CASSRGGGANEQFF,.,TRBJ2-1,.,14,TRBV11-3
TGTGCCAGCAGCAACGGTGCAGGGCGGGTGAACACTGAAGCTTTCTTT,CASSNGAGRVNTEAFF,.,TRBJ1-1,few,16,TRBV7-9
TGTGCCAGCAGTTCCGGGACGGAGAGCTCCTACAATGAGCAGTTCTTC,CASSSGTESSYNEQFF,.,TRBJ2-1,few,16,TRBV12-3/TRBV12-4
TGTGCCAGCAGGGGGGCCTCTAACTATGGCTACACCTTC,CASRGASNYGYTF,.,TRBJ1-2,.,13,TRBV2
TGTGCCAGCAGCCAAGTCTGGGCTTTGGACATTCAGTACTTC,CASSQVWALDIQYF,.,TRBJ2-4,.,14,TRBV4-2
TGTGCCAGCATGCGACCGGGGGGGACTAGTACCAACAATGAGCAGTTCTTC,CASMRPGGTSTNNEQFF,TRBD2,TRBJ2-1,.,17,TRBV7-8
TGTGCCAGTGCCCGGTCTAGCGACATGACAGATACGCAGTATTTT,CASARSSDMTDTQYF,.,TRBJ2-3,.,15,TRBV19
TGCGCCAGCAGGAGTCGTAGCCCCCCAGATACGCAGTATTTT,CASRSRSPPDTQYF,.,TRBJ2-3,many,14,TRBV5-1
TGTGCCAGCAGCTCACTAAGGACAGGGCAAGAGACCCAGTACTTC,CASSSLRTGQETQYF,TRBD1,TRBJ2-5,few,15,TRBV7-2
TGCAGCGCTGGGCAGGGAGAAAAACTGTTTTTT,CSAGQGEKLFF,.,TRBJ1-4,few,11,TRBV29-1
TGCGCCAGCAGCTTTACTGTCGGGCTGGGGGAGCAGTACTTC,CASSFTVGLGEQYF,.,TRBJ2-7,.,14,TRBV5-1
TGTGCCAGCAGCGGGGACACTGAGCAGTTCTTC,CASSGDTEQFF,.,TRBJ2-1,.,11,TRBV7-2
TGTGCCAGCAGTCTCGGACTAGCGGGGGGCGGCACAGATACGCAGTATTTT,CASSLGLAGGGTDTQYF,TRBD2,TRBJ2-3,few,17,TRBV12-3/TRBV12-4
TGTGCCAGCAGCTTAAGGACCGGAATCATCTATTTT,CASSLRTGIIYF,.,TRBJ2-3,.,12,TRBV7-3
TGTGCCAGCAGCCCTCCGGAGCTCGCGGGGGGCCTCACAGATACGCAGTATTTT,CASSPPELAGGLTDTQYF,TRBD2,TRBJ2-3,.,18,TRBV4-2
TGTGCCAGCCGCCGTGGGACTAGCGGGGGTTACGAGCAGTACTTC,CASRRGTSGGYEQYF,TRBD2,TRBJ2-7,.,15,TRBV6-2/TRBV6-3
TGTGCCAGCAGCGTAGGGGCAGGGTTGATGGTGGAGCCCCAGCATTTT,CASSVGAGLMVEPQHF,.,TRBJ1-5,.,16,TRBV9
TGCGCCAGCAGCTTGGAGAGGTCCGAGCAGTACTTC,CASSLERSEQYF,.,TRBJ2-7,few,12,TRBV5-1
TGTGCCAGCAGTCGTACACCCACAGGGATGACTTTCTTT,CASSRTPTGMTFF,.,TRBJ1-1,few,13,TRBV6-6
TGTGCCACCAGGGGCAGGGGTGAAAAACTGTTTTTT,CATRGRGEKLFF,.,TRBJ1-4,few,12,TRBV11-2
TGTGCCAGCAGCTTGAGGAGACAGGGGGAGACCCAGTACTTC,CASSLRRQGETQYF,TRBD1,TRBJ2-5,.,14,TRBV7-2
TGTGCCAGCTCACCTATGAATGCTCCTGTGGAGACCCAGTACTTC,CASSPMNAPVETQYF,.,TRBJ2-5,.,15,TRBV18
TGTGCCAGCAGTTTCAGGGGGGGGGCCTATGAGCAGTTCTTC,CASSFRGGAYEQFF,.,TRBJ2-1,.,14,TRBV12-3/TRBV12-4
TGTGCTAGCAGCTCGATAGGACTAGGAGAGACCCAGTACTTC,CASSSIGLGETQYF,TRBD2,TRBJ2-5,few,14,TRBV7-7
TGTGCCAGTAGTCCCTTCAGGGGCCGTGAGCCCCAGCATTTT,CASSPFRGREPQHF,.,TRBJ1-5,.,14,TRBV19
TGTGCCAGCAGCTTAGGTTGGGGGAATTCACCCCTCCACTTT,CASSLGWGNSPLHF,.,TRBJ1-6,many,14,TRBV7-2